These 27 T cell receptor beta chains share one sample of origin, sequenced in a study of cytomegalovirus exposure and HLA in healthy donors. 60 Vbeta and 13 Jbeta primers were used in PCR. Measured with immunoSEQ multiplex PCR; TCRdb has only the in-frame clones, and not every one. Of 120,000 to 150,000 clones listed, about three quarters are singletons. What was sequenced was PBMCs. The receptors shown here come from a male donor in good health and CMV-seropositive.

V usage is TRBV7-6 and J usage is TRBJ2-1; 10 bases agree with TRBD1. The J segment lost 7 bases and the V segment lost 1 base, leaving 4 bases of the junction unmatched. Germline V gene lookup returns CDR1 SGHVS and CDR2 FNYEAQ. This CDR3 has 15 amino acids. The CDR3 region has the DNA TGTGCCAGCAGCTTAGTAGGGACAGGGGAGAATGAGCAGTTCTTC. Translation: CASSLVGTGENEQFF.

Regarding this clone: One end of the junction is discordant with germline, which a read error may explain. The chain couples TRBV5-6 to TRBJ1-2, with D possibly being TRBD1 (5 bases). Germline lookup yields CDR1 SGHDT and CDR2 YYEEEE. This CDR3 has 14 residues. The CDR3 spells CASSIRVPDYGYPF. Written as DNA, the CDR3 is TGTGCCAGCAGCATCAGGGTCCCGGACTATGGCTACCCCTTC.

This clone turned up a few times. This rearrangement joins TRBV5-4 to TRBJ2-3, with unresolved D. The germline CDR1 and CDR2 sequences are SGHNT and YYREEE (reference sequence). The CDR3 runs 14 residues. Trimming stripped 2 bases from V and 2 bases from J, with 9 bases between. The CDR3 coding sequence is TGTGCCAGCAGCTTAGCCTTCGACACAGATACGCAGTATTTT. This codes for CASSLAFDTDTQYF.

V is TRBV6-5 and J is TRBJ2-7; D not certain. Germline V gives CDR1 MNHEY, CDR2 SVGAGI. The CDR3 loop spans 16 amino acids. V lost 0 bases and J 3 bases, leaving 15 bases between the germline ends. The CDR3 DNA reads TGTGCCAGCAGTTACTCGATTTCCGGTACTTTCTACGAGCAGTACTTC. It encodes CASSYSISGTFYEQYF.

The chain carries TRBV29-1 and TRBJ2-1, with D possibly matching TRBD1 (6 bases). V lost 7 bases to trimming and J lost 2 bases, with 12 bases between them. The CDR3 loop spans 13 amino acids. CDR1 is SQVTM, CDR2 ANQGSEA, per germline. CDR3 sequence: CSANRVTYNEQFF. The CDR3 DNA follows: TGCAGCGCCAACAGGGTCACCTACAATGAGCAGTTCTTC.

This chain connects TRBV25-1 to TRBJ2-5; the match to TRBD2 covers 8 bases. This CDR3 contains 15 residues. CDR1 and CDR2 (germline): MGHDK, SYGVNS. V lost 7 bases, J lost 2 bases, and 9 bases stayed unmatched. As DNA, the CDR3 is TGTGCCAGCACGAAAGCGGGGGTTTCGCAAGAGACCCAGTACTTC. Protein product: CASTKAGVSQETQYF.

This clone occurred once. This chain joins TRBV6-4 and TRBJ1-4; no reliable D call. The germline gives CDR1 MRHNA, CDR2 SNTAGT. The CDR3 loop spans 13 amino acids. The V gene lost 4 bases and the J gene lost 7 bases, with 10 bases spanning the gap. The CDR3 loop is CASSVSPGEKLFF. In DNA form, the CDR3 reads TGTGCCAGCAGTGTATCGCCGGGTGAAAAACTGTTTTTT.

This clone appeared a few times. The chain recombines TRBV7-2 with TRBJ2-2; 8 nucleotides align to TRBD1. The V segment lost 1 base and the J segment 7 bases; nucleotides outside the gene matches: 8. Looked up from germline, CDR1 is SGHTA and CDR2 is FQGNSA. The CDR3 totals 16 residues. In DNA form, the CDR3 reads TGTGCCAGCAGCTTAGTATCGACAGGGGTCGGCGGGGAGCTGTTTTTT. Translating gives CASSLVSTGVGGELFF.

The chain combines TRBV7-3 with TRBJ2-2, with 10 positions matching TRBD2. This CDR3 has 20 amino acids. The germline gives CDR1 SGHTA, CDR2 FQGTGA. V lost 2 bases, J lost 6 bases, and 18 bases stayed unmatched. CDR3 in DNA: TGTGCCAGCAGCTTATATCGACGGGTTTGGCTAGCGGGAGTCCCCGGGGAGCTGTTTTTT. This translates into CASSLYRRVWLAGVPGELFF.

The table lists this clone with a few counts. The chain uses TRBV6-5 and TRBJ1-1; TRBD1 is a possible D gene (5 bases). Trimming removed 2 bases at V and 1 base at J, with 8 bases between. The CDR3 contains 14 residues. From germline, CDR1 is MNHEY and CDR2 SVGAGI. The CDR3 nucleotides read TGTGCCAGCAGTTACAGGGGTACGAACACTGAAGCTTTCTTT. Translating gives CASSYRGTNTEAFF.

J is TRBJ2-2 and V is TRBV7-9; TRBD2 is a possible D gene (6 bases). Trimming removed 5 bases from V and 2 bases from J, with 21 bases in between. There are 18 residues in the CDR3. CDR1 is SEHNR, CDR2 FQNEAQ, per germline (reference sequence). The CDR3 loop reads CASSKTPGGGKNTGELFF. DNA for the CDR3: TGTGCCAGCAGCAAAACGCCGGGTGGGGGGAAAAACACCGGGGAGCTGTTTTTT.

In this sample, this clone turned up a few times. The rearrangement joins TRBV10-3 to TRBJ1-1, with D maybe TRBD1 (5 bases). Germline CDR1 and CDR2: ENHRY and SYGVKD. The CDR3 spans 13 residues. V dropped 3 bases and J dropped 4 bases, with 9 bases sitting between them. CDR3 sequence: CAISDRGGTEAFF. CDR3 in DNA: TGTGCCATCAGTGACCGGGGGGGCACTGAAGCTTTCTTT.

This clone occurred a few times. The chain couples TRBV7-2 to TRBJ1-2; a possible D gene is TRBD1 (6 bases). CDR3 length: 12 residues. The V end lost 7 bases, the J end lost 7 bases, and 13 bases lay between the germline ends. The germline V gene encodes CDR1 SGHTA and CDR2 FQGNSA. CDR3 nucleotide sequence: TGTGCCAGCAAAACAGGGACAATTGGCTACACCTTC. It is translated as CASKTGTIGYTF.

This CDR3 reads CASSSSDTGVEAFF. The CDR3 nucleotides read TGTGCCAGCAGCTCCTCCGATACAGGAGTGGAAGCTTTCTTT. The chain links TRBV6-5 to TRBJ1-1; D is possibly TRBD1 (5 bases). The CDR3 is 14 residues long. Looked up from germline, CDR1 is MNHEY and CDR2 is SVGAGI. V was trimmed by 6 bases and J by 8 bases, leaving 19 bases between them.

V gene TRBV6-5 combines with J gene TRBJ2-7; D perhaps matches TRBD2 (6 bases). The CDR3 is made up of 13 amino acids. Germline CDR1 MNHEY, CDR2 SVGAGI. V lost 0 bases and J lost 8, with 11 bases in between. The CDR3 region is CASSYSLREQQYF. The CDR3 nucleotides read TGTGCCAGCAGTTACTCTCTGCGGGAACAGCAGTACTTC.

The chain carries TRBV2 and TRBJ2-7, with TRBD2 matching over 11 bases. CDR3 length: 15 residues. The V gene end was trimmed by 6 bases and the J gene end by 2 bases; junction bases not matched to a gene: 6. Germline V gene lookup returns CDR1 SNHLY and CDR2 FYNNEI. The CDR3, as DNA: TGTGCCAGCAGGCCGGGGACTAGCGGACCCTACGAGCAGTACTTC. Its protein product is CASRPGTSGPYEQYF.

The chain carries TRBV9 and TRBJ2-5; a possible D gene is TRBD2 (5 bases). This CDR3 comprises 17 residues. The germline V gene has CDR1 SGDLS and CDR2 YYNGEE. Between the trimmed V and J ends, which lost 0 bases and 1 base, there was a span of 16 bases. The CDR3 reads CASSVAPADGVQETQYF. The CDR3 DNA is TGTGCCAGCAGCGTAGCTCCAGCGGACGGTGTCCAAGAGACCCAGTACTTC. Looking up the rest from reference TRBV9 and TRBJ2-5 gives the full variable domain: DSGVTQTPKHLITATGQRVTLRCSPRSGDLSVYWYQQSLDQGLQFLIQYYNGEERAKGNILERFSAQQFPDLHSELNLSSLELGDSALYFCASSVAPADGVQETQYFGPGTRLLVL.

The chain is built from TRBV19 and TRBJ2-3; TRBD2 agrees at 11 bases. V gave up 6 bases and J gave up 1 base; unmatched junction bases: 3. The CDR3 is 15 amino acids. Germline V CDR1 and CDR2: LNHDA, SQIVND (reference sequence). The CDR3 is CASRLLAGGTDTQYF. The CDR3 region has the DNA TGTGCCAGTAGGCTACTAGCGGGGGGCACAGATACGCAGTATTTT.

This clone was recorded a few times. This chain joins TRBV30 and TRBJ1-5; D is ambiguous. The CDR3 runs to 13 residues. CDR1 and CDR2 from the germline V gene are GTSNPN and SVGIG (reference sequence). Trimming removed 1 base at V and 0 bases at J, with 4 bases between. The DNA for the CDR3 is TGTGCCTGGAGTGCAGATAGCAATCAGCCCCAGCATTTT. It codes for CAWSADSNQPQHF.

This chain connects TRBV9 to TRBJ2-1, with 16 nucleotides matching TRBD2. The CDR3 runs 18 residues. Germline assignment: CDR1 SGDLS and CDR2 YYNGEE. V shed 4 bases and J 6 bases; nucleotides not matched to a gene: 10. For the CDR3, the DNA is TGTGCCAGCAGCCTAGGGACTAGCGGGAGGGCCCTCCTCAATGAGCAGTTCTTC. Protein sequence: CASSLGTSGRALLNEQFF.

CDR3 residues: CASSIPGTPLREQFF. The CDR3 nucleotides are TGTGCCAGCAGTATTCCCGGGACACCGCTACGTGAGCAGTTCTTC. The J gene is TRBJ2-1, the V gene TRBV2; D might be TRBD1 (6 bases). The CDR3 is 15 residues long. Germline CDR1 and CDR2: SNHLY and FYNNEI. V lost 5 bases and J 9 bases, leaving 20 bases between the germline ends.

The chain couples TRBV28 to TRBJ2-1, with 8 bases fitting TRBD2. This CDR3 contains 16 residues. V was pared by 5 bases and J by 0 bases, with 6 bases of the junction left unmatched. Germline CDR1 is MDHEN and CDR2 is SYDVKM. CDR3 amino acids: CASSPTGGGSYNEQFF. The CDR3 DNA sequence: TGTGCCAGCAGTCCTACGGGGGGGGGCTCCTACAATGAGCAGTTCTTC. The complete variable domain, with remaining parts taken from reference TRBV28 and TRBJ2-1, reads DVKVTQSSRYLVKRTGEKVFLECVQDMDHENMFWYRQDPGLGLRLIYFSYDVKMKEKGDIPEGYSVSREKKERFSLILESASTNQTSMYLCASSPTGGGSYNEQFFGPGTRLTVL.

This clone was counted between two and nine times. The V and J genes are TRBV11-2 and TRBJ2-1; 7 nucleotides line up with TRBD2. V gave up 5 bases and J gave up 4 bases; unmatched junction bases: 17. The V gene's germline CDR1 is SGHAT and CDR2 FQNNGV. The CDR3 sequence is 18 residues long. CDR3 in amino acids: CASSPGGASDSVYNEQFF. In DNA, the CDR3 is TGTGCCAGCAGCCCGGGGGGTGCCTCCGACAGTGTGTACAATGAGCAGTTCTTC. The whole variable domain, remainder taken from reference TRBV11-2 and TRBJ2-1, is EAGVAQSPRYKIIEKRQSVAFWCNPISGHATLYWYQQILGQGPKLLIQFQNNGVVDDSQLPKDRFSAERLKGVDSTLKIQPAKLEDSAVYLCASSPGGASDSVYNEQFFGPGTRLTVL.

The V gene is TRBV7-3, the J gene TRBJ2-2, with TRBD2 matching 12 bases. This CDR3 has 17 amino acids. V lost 1 base, J lost 7 bases, and 7 bases stayed unmatched. Germline V gives CDR1 SGHTA, CDR2 FQGTGA. The CDR3 region has the DNA TGTGCCAGCAGCTTAAAGGCCCTAGCGGGAGGGTTCGGGGAGCTGTTTTTT. This gives the protein CASSLKALAGGFGELFF.

Regarding this clone: This sample also contains other DNA sequences that code for the same CDR3. The rearrangement uses TRBV29-1 and TRBJ2-3, with 10 nucleotides matching TRBD2. The CDR3 spans 14 residues. Germline CDR1 SQVTM, CDR2 ANQGSEA. Trimming removed 6 bases from V and 1 base from J; junction bases left unmatched: 4. The CDR3 region is CSVVAGGRTDTQYF. In DNA form, the CDR3 reads TGCAGCGTCGTAGCGGGGGGTCGCACAGATACGCAGTATTTT.

This clone was observed a few times. This chain joins TRBV2 and TRBJ1-4; 10 bases match TRBD1. The CDR3 extends over 14 amino acids. CDR1 and CDR2 (germline): SNHLY, FYNNEI. Unmatched junction bases numbered 9, after V lost 5 bases and J lost 12 bases. The CDR3 DNA follows: TGTGCCAGCAGTTCCCGGGACAGGGGCCGGGAACTGTTTTTT. The encoded protein is CASSSRDRGRELFF. Looking up the rest from reference TRBV2 and TRBJ1-4 gives the full variable domain: EPEVTQTPSHQVTQMGQEVILRCVPISNHLYFYWYRQILGQKVEFLVSFYNNEISEKSEIFDDQFSVERPDGSNFTLKIRSTKLEDSAMYFCASSSRDRGRELFFGSGTQLSVL.

V usage is TRBV7-8 and J usage is TRBJ1-2; 7 bases match TRBD1. V lost 5 bases to trimming and J lost 0 bases; unmatched junction nucleotides: 15. CDR3 length: 18 amino acids. CDR1 and CDR2 (germline): SGHVS, FQNEAQ. This CDR3 reads CASSRGGGVTVANYGYTF. Here the CDR3 DNA reads TGTGCCAGCAGCAGAGGAGGGGGCGTCACAGTGGCTAACTATGGCTACACCTTC.